Listed here are 27 T cell receptor beta chains from one sample, sequenced in a study of cytomegalovirus exposure and HLA in healthy donors. Primers: 60 Vbeta forward and 13 Jbeta reverse. Sequencing was performed with immunoSEQ multiplex PCR; in TCRdb, only in-frame clones are kept and a portion is missing. The sample includes under 95,000 clones, 75% to 85% of them seen just once. The sample was PBMCs. The receptors here all came from a woman in her thirties or forties in good health and CMV-seropositive.

The chain combines TRBV27 with TRBJ2-5; a weak D match, TRBD2 (5 bases). This CDR3 has 15 residues. With 5 bases removed from V and 0 bases from J, the gap between germline ends came to 13 bases. CDR1 is MNHEY and CDR2 is SMNVEV in the germline V gene (reference sequence). Here the CDR3 reads CASSLVGGYQETQYF. The CDR3 DNA sequence: TGTGCCAGCAGTCTTGTTGGCGGGTACCAAGAGACCCAGTACTTC.

This clone was seen only a few times. This chain connects TRBV19 to TRBJ2-2; TRBD1 aligns across 9 bases. The CDR3 is 13 residues long. Germline CDR1 is LNHDA and CDR2 is SQIVND (reference sequence). The V gene end was trimmed by 10 bases and the J gene end by 7 bases; junction bases not matched to a gene: 7. The CDR3 protein is CATQRTGDGELFF. The CDR3 DNA is TGTGCCACGCAAAGGACAGGGGACGGGGAGCTGTTTTTT. Together with reference TRBV19 and TRBJ2-2, the CDR3 gives the full variable domain: DGGITQSPKYLFRKEGQNVTLSCEQNLNHDAMYWYRQDPGQGLRLIYYSQIVNDFQKGDIAEGYSVSREKKESFPLTVTSAQKNPTAFYLCATQRTGDGELFFGEGSRLTVL.

The CDR3 reads CASSSISYEQYF. CDR3 DNA: TGTGCCAGCAGCTCCATCTCCTACGAGCAGTACTTC. The V call is TRBV5-8, the J call TRBJ2-7; D remains unclear. The CDR3 extends over 12 amino acids. CDR1 is SGHTS and CDR2 is YDEGEE in the germline V gene. Trimming pared 3 bases from V and 0 bases from J, leaving 4 bases between.

The chain uses TRBV7-8 and TRBJ2-1, with D possibly matching TRBD2 (7 bases). This CDR3 spans 14 amino acids. V lost 4 bases and J lost 8, with 15 bases in between. The germline CDR1 and CDR2 sequences are SGHVS and FQNEAQ. The CDR3 nucleotides are TGTGCCAGCAGCTATGCGGGGGCACGCCATGAGCAGTTCTTC. This translates into CASSYAGARHEQFF. The full variable domain, its missing parts supplied by reference TRBV7-8 and TRBJ2-1, is GAGVSQSPRYKVAKRGQDVALRCDPISGHVSLFWYQQALGQGPEFLTYFQNEAQLDKSGLPSDRFFAERPEGSVSTLKIQRTQQEDSAVYLCASSYAGARHEQFFGPGTRLTVL.

The chain uses TRBV19 and TRBJ2-3; 8 nucleotides align to TRBD2. The CDR3 spans 14 residues. Germline CDR1 LNHDA, CDR2 SQIVND (reference sequence). V trimming: 9 bases; J trimming: 4 bases; junction bases outside the gene matches: 9. CDR3 nucleotides: TGTGCCAGCAGCGAGGCGGGGGGAGCAGATACGCAGTATTTT. The encoded protein is CASSEAGGADTQYF.

The chain joins TRBV7-3 to TRBJ2-5; 7 bases fit TRBD2. The DNA end is more similar to TRBJ2-7, so the J call may be wrong. The CDR3 spans 12 residues. Per the germline V gene, CDR1 is SGHTA and CDR2 is FQGTGA. The CDR3 sequence is CASSFTGGEQYF. CDR3 coding DNA: TGTGCCAGCAGTTTTACGGGAGGCGAGCAGTACTTC.

The gene calls are TRBV27 and TRBJ2-7; 9 nucleotides line up with TRBD1. The CDR3 length is 14 residues. The germline V gene has CDR1 MNHEY and CDR2 SMNVEV (reference sequence). Trimming cost V 6 bases and J 1 base; bases outside gene matches: 4. In nucleotides, the CDR3 is TGTGCCAGCAGCGCCGGGACAGGGTCCTACGAGCAGTACTTC. It specifies CASSAGTGSYEQYF.

The chain couples TRBV2 to TRBJ1-1, with a tentative D call TRBD1 (5 bases). V was clipped by 6 bases and J by 6 bases, with 8 bases between them. This CDR3 contains 11 residues. Germline V CDR1 and CDR2: SNHLY, FYNNEI. As DNA, the CDR3 is TGTGCCAGCAGGGAGGGGTCTGAAGCTTTCTTT. Its translation: CASREGSEAFF.

This clone was seen a handful of times. The gene calls are TRBV4-2 and TRBJ2-1; 10 bases agree with TRBD2. The CDR3 is 15 amino acids. CDR1 and CDR2 from the germline V gene are LGHNA and YNFKEQ. After removal of 4 bases from V and 5 bases from J, the junction contained 5 bases not matched to a gene. DNA of the CDR3: TGTGCCAGCAGCCTTAGCGGGAGGAGCAACAATGAGCAGTTCTTC. Protein product: CASSLSGRSNNEQFF.

This chain links TRBV7-8 with TRBJ1-1; no reliable D call. Per germline, CDR1 SGHVS and CDR2 FQNEAQ. The CDR3 runs 13 residues. Trimming cost V 8 bases and J 1 base, with 11 bases left between them. The CDR3: CASSEGRNTEAFF. The CDR3 nucleotides are TGTGCCAGCTCGGAGGGTCGGAACACTGAAGCTTTCTTT.

This clone showed up just a few times. The chain couples TRBV11-3 to TRBJ1-1; D gene ambiguous. V gave up 2 bases and J gave up 7 bases, with 11 bases separating them. The CDR3 spans 13 residues. Per germline, CDR1 SGHNT and CDR2 YENEEA. The CDR3 region is CASSLSRGSEAFF. In DNA form, the CDR3 reads TGTGCCAGCAGCTTATCCCGGGGAAGTGAAGCTTTCTTT.

Here the CDR3 reads CASSPSGRTGADYGYTF. CDR3 sequence (DNA): TGTGCCAGCAGCCCAAGTGGTCGGACAGGCGCGGACTATGGCTACACCTTC. This chain connects TRBV7-9 to TRBJ1-2, with TRBD1 identical over 7 bases. Germline CDR1 and CDR2: SEHNR and FQNEAQ (reference sequence). There are 17 residues in the CDR3. Trimming removed 5 bases from V and 3 bases from J; junction bases left unmatched: 15.

The rearrangement links TRBV4-2 to TRBJ2-5, with TRBD2 matching over 13 bases. Looked up from germline, CDR1 is LGHNA and CDR2 is YNFKEQ. The ends lost 1 base at V and 4 bases at J; junction bases unmatched: 6. The CDR3 loop spans 17 amino acids. Here the CDR3 DNA reads TGTGCCAGCAGCCAAGTCCTCACTAGCGGGAGGGGAGAGACCCAGTACTTC. It codes for CASSQVLTSGRGETQYF.

This clone was detected once. The V and J genes are TRBV15 and TRBJ2-1; D perhaps matches TRBD2 (6 bases). Trimming took 4 bases from V and 5 from J, leaving 15 bases between them. Germline loops: CDR1 LNHNV, CDR2 YYDKDF (reference sequence). The CDR3 runs to 15 residues. The CDR3: CATSTEPGLNNEQFF. Here the CDR3 DNA reads TGTGCCACCAGCACCGAACCGGGACTCAACAATGAGCAGTTCTTC.

This clone was observed once. The chain employs TRBV27 and TRBJ1-4; D possibly corresponds to TRBD1 (5 bases). The CDR3 contains 13 residues. Per germline, CDR1 MNHEY and CDR2 SMNVEV (reference sequence). With 2 bases removed from V and 8 bases from J, the gap between germline ends came to 9 bases. CDR3 sequence: CASSLAGLEKLFF. The CDR3 DNA reads as TGTGCCAGCAGTTTAGCAGGGTTGGAAAAACTGTTTTTT.

The chain has TRBV15 and TRBJ2-7, with TRBD1 identical over 7 bases. CDR1 and CDR2 (germline): LNHNV, YYDKDF (reference sequence). The length of the CDR3 is 17 residues. The V and J ends lost 1 base and 5 bases, in that order; junction bases with no gene match: 14. The chain's CDR3 is CATSRAIIQGSINEQYF. As DNA, the CDR3 is TGTGCCACCAGCAGAGCCATAATACAGGGGTCTATAAACGAGCAGTACTTC.

This clone was observed a single time. This sequence joins TRBV6-5 and TRBJ1-5, with 11 bases that match TRBD1. The CDR3 is 14 amino acids. V shed 9 bases and J 3 bases; nucleotides not matched to a gene: 4. Germline V gives CDR1 MNHEY, CDR2 SVGAGI. Here the CDR3 reads CASWDRGDNQPQHF. CDR3 DNA: TGTGCCAGTTGGGACAGGGGGGACAATCAGCCCCAGCATTTT.

The chain uses TRBV7-2 and TRBJ2-3; a possible D gene is TRBD1 (6 bases). Germline lookup yields CDR1 SGHTA and CDR2 FQGNSA. V lost 5 bases and J 2 bases, leaving 14 bases between the germline ends. The CDR3 extends over 15 amino acids. CDR3 in DNA: TGTGCCAGCAGCCCACAGGGAATCCTCACAGATACGCAGTATTTT. This sequence encodes CASSPQGILTDTQYF.

The rearrangement uses TRBV27 and TRBJ2-1, with 10 bases aligning to TRBD2. Germline CDR1 MNHEY, CDR2 SMNVEV (reference sequence). The V gene end was trimmed by 3 bases and the J gene end by 8 bases; junction bases not matched to a gene: 13. There are 17 residues in the CDR3. The CDR3 nucleotides are TGTGCCAGCAGTTTGGTCCCTAGCGGGAGTTGGGGCCATGAGCAGTTCTTC. This translates into CASSLVPSGSWGHEQFF.

This rearrangement joins TRBV2 to TRBJ2-1; D is unclear. Trimming stripped 3 bases from V and 9 bases from J, with 15 bases between. The CDR3 sequence is 14 residues long. Germline CDR1 SNHLY, CDR2 FYNNEI. CDR3 protein: CASSEQRYSVEQFF. The CDR3 coding sequence is TGTGCCAGCAGTGAGCAGAGGTACTCCGTTGAGCAGTTCTTC.

The V and J genes are TRBV19 and TRBJ2-6; D gene ambiguous. The V gene lost 3 bases and the J gene lost 4 bases, with 10 bases spanning the gap. The CDR3 is 15 residues long. CDR1 and CDR2 from the germline V gene are LNHDA and SQIVND (reference sequence). The CDR3 here is CASSISLEGANVLTF. The CDR3 DNA is TGTGCCAGTAGTATTAGCTTGGAGGGGGCCAACGTCCTGACTTTC.

On this clone: Distinct nucleotide sequences in the sample also encode this CDR3. The chain carries TRBV5-1 and TRBJ1-6; D unclear. CDR1 is SGHRS, CDR2 YFSETQ, per germline. Trimming removed 5 bases from V and 7 bases from J, with 10 bases in between. The CDR3 consists of 13 residues. The CDR3 nucleotides read TGCGCCAGCAGTGCGGAGGGAAATTCACCCCTCCACTTT. Translating gives CASSAEGNSPLHF.

This rearrangement joins TRBV29-1 to TRBJ2-7; D possibly corresponds to TRBD1 (5 bases). Germline V gene lookup returns CDR1 SQVTM and CDR2 ANQGSEA. The CDR3 loop spans 12 amino acids. V shed 6 bases and J shed 2 bases, with 11 bases lying between them. In nucleotides, the CDR3 is TGCAGCGTGGCGGACACTACCTACGAGCAGTACTTC. Its translation: CSVADTTYEQYF.

V usage is TRBV2 and J usage is TRBJ2-5; 12 nucleotides align to TRBD2. This CDR3 comprises 16 residues. V shed 1 base and J 5 bases; nucleotides not matched to a gene: 5. Germline V lookup: CDR1 SNHLY, CDR2 FYNNEI. This chain's CDR3 is CASSEGLAGAFETQYF. The CDR3 DNA reads as TGTGCCAGCAGTGAAGGACTAGCGGGGGCCTTTGAGACCCAGTACTTC.

CDR3 loop: CATSSGDRGHEALHF. CDR3 nucleotides: TGTGCCACCAGCAGTGGGGACAGGGGGCATGAGGCCCTCCACTTT. The chain recombines TRBV15 with TRBJ1-6, with 12 bases matching TRBD1. This CDR3 spans 15 amino acids. Germline V gene lookup returns CDR1 LNHNV and CDR2 YYDKDF (reference sequence). Trimming took 3 bases from V and 14 from J; bases not matched to a gene: 8.

The V call is TRBV5-6, the J call TRBJ2-3, with D uncertain. CDR1 and CDR2 from the germline V gene are SGHDT and YYEEEE. There are 12 residues in the CDR3. V lost 0 bases and J lost 5, with 4 bases in between. CDR3 residues: CASSLGQDTQYF. The CDR3 DNA sequence: TGTGCCAGCAGCTTGGGACAAGATACGCAGTATTTT.

CDR3 protein: CASSQGRSRVGAFF. The CDR3 DNA reads as TGTGCCAGCAGTCAGGGGCGGTCTAGGGTAGGAGCTTTCTTT. This chain links TRBV27 with TRBJ1-1; D perhaps matches TRBD1 (6 bases). V was trimmed by 5 bases and J by 10 bases, leaving 20 bases between them. CDR3 length: 14 amino acids. In germline, CDR1 is MNHEY, CDR2 SMNVEV (reference sequence).